Below are 29 T cell receptor beta chains sequenced from a single sample in a study of blood T cells in healthy people across ages. Then a second PCR, running roughly 7 to 11 cycles, was carried out with a sample-barcoded 5' primer and a J-beta primer mix. TCRdb reanalysed the 5' RACE reads using MiXCR and keeps one entry per CDR3 protein. The sample has 850,000 to 1,000,000 distinct CDR3 sequences, just over 50% seen once. Material for sequencing was blood. The receptors shown here come from a woman aged 55-69 years in good health.

The chain has TRBV27 and TRBJ2-5; 10 bases fit TRBD2. After removal of 4 bases from V and 5 bases from J, the junction contained 7 bases not matched to a gene. Germline lookup yields CDR1 MNHEY and CDR2 SMNVEV (reference sequence). This CDR3 spans 15 amino acids. CDR3 sequence reads: CASSSKREGRETQYF. Here the CDR3 DNA reads TGTGCCAGCAGTTCTAAGCGGGAGGGTAGGGAGACCCAGTACTTC.

There are a few counts of this clonotype. The gene calls are TRBV28 and TRBJ2-4, with D perhaps matching TRBD2 (5 bases). The CDR3 contains 17 residues. Germline V lookup: CDR1 MDHEN, CDR2 SYDVKM. V lost 5 bases and J 0 bases, leaving 17 bases between the germline ends. CDR3 nucleotides: TGTGCCAGCAGTCCCCAAATGATGAGGGTAGCCAAAAACATTCAGTACTTC. Its translation: CASSPQMMRVAKNIQYF. The complete variable domain, with remaining parts taken from reference TRBV28 and TRBJ2-4, reads DVKVTQSSRYLVKRTGEKVFLECVQDMDHENMFWYRQDPGLGLRLIYFSYDVKMKEKGDIPEGYSVSREKKERFSLILESASTNQTSMYLCASSPQMMRVAKNIQYFGAGTRLSVL.

V usage is TRBV4-2 and J usage is TRBJ1-4; D call uncertain. Germline V gives CDR1 LGHNA, CDR2 YNFKEQ. Trimming pared 2 bases from V and 5 bases from J, leaving 12 bases between. This CDR3 is 15 amino acids long. This chain's CDR3 is CASSQPRFSNEKLFF. The DNA for the CDR3 is TGTGCCAGCAGCCAACCCCGTTTCTCGAATGAAAAACTGTTTTTT.

The chain couples TRBV4-3 to TRBJ1-1, with 8 bases matching TRBD1. Germline CDR1 is LGHNA and CDR2 is YSLEER. The V gene end was trimmed by 3 bases and the J gene end by 8 bases; junction bases not matched to a gene: 8. This CDR3 has 14 amino acids. CDR3 residues: CASSQAPGQEEAFF. CDR3 in DNA: TGCGCCAGCAGCCAGGCTCCGGGACAGGAAGAAGCTTTCTTT.

This clonotype was detected a few times. V usage is TRBV29-1 and J usage is TRBJ2-7; 10 bases agree with TRBD1. The germline CDR1 and CDR2 sequences are SQVTM and ANQGSEA. Losses at the gene ends were 5 bases for V and 4 bases for J; bases not matched to a gene: 8. This CDR3 is 14 amino acids long. The CDR3 region has the DNA TGCAGCGTTCAGCGACAGGGGGCGGGGTACGAGCAGTACTTC. Protein: CSVQRQGAGYEQYF.

The chain has TRBV7-8 and TRBJ2-2; 7 nucleotides line up with TRBD2. The CDR3 runs to 19 residues. The V gene end was trimmed by 1 base and the J gene end by 5 bases; junction bases not matched to a gene: 16. Germline CDR1 and CDR2: SGHVS and FQNEAQ. The CDR3 sequence: CASSLELAASTLFTGELFF. The CDR3 DNA reads TGTGCCAGCAGCTTAGAGCTAGCGGCCTCTACCCTATTTACCGGGGAGCTGTTTTTT.

The rearrangement uses TRBV5-5 and TRBJ1-2; the D gene is possibly TRBD1 (5 bases). The ends were cut back, 4 bases at V and 2 bases at J, with 15 bases in the middle. The germline gives CDR1 SGHKS, CDR2 YYEKEE (reference sequence). This CDR3 region has 15 residues. The CDR3 here is CASSLPTTDNYGYTF. As DNA, the CDR3 is TGTGCCAGCAGCCTGCCTACGACAGACAACTATGGCTACACCTTC.

There are a few counts of this clonotype. The chain carries TRBV9 and TRBJ2-1, with D hard to call. CDR3 length equals 14 residues. The germline V gene has CDR1 SGDLS and CDR2 YYNGEE. The V end was cut by 0 bases, the J end by 8 bases, with 12 bases between. CDR3 amino acids: CASSVGVSNHEQFF. The CDR3 DNA reads as TGTGCCAGCAGCGTAGGTGTTAGCAATCATGAGCAGTTCTTC.

The chain joins TRBV10-3 to TRBJ2-7; maybe TRBD1 (5 bases). This CDR3 region has 14 residues. Trimming removed 2 bases at V and 4 bases at J, with 12 bases between. Germline-derived CDR1 and CDR2 are ENHRY and SYGVKD. The CDR3 region is CAISEGLGRYEQYF. CDR3 coding DNA: TGTGCCATCAGTGAGGGCCTGGGGCGTTACGAGCAGTACTTC.

The rearrangement uses TRBV12-3 or TRBV12-4 and TRBJ2-4; D gene uncertain. Trimming took 2 bases from V and 8 from J, leaving 7 bases between them. The CDR3 loop spans 12 amino acids. CDR3 in DNA: TGTGCCAGCAGTTTAAGAGAGGACATTCAGTACTTC. As protein: CASSLREDIQYF.

The V call is TRBV6-6, the J call TRBJ2-6, with a weak D call TRBD1 (5 bases). This CDR3 contains 14 residues. The germline V and J ends were trimmed by 7 bases and 5 bases, with 12 bases remaining between them. CDR1 is MNHNY, CDR2 SVGAGI, per germline (reference sequence). The CDR3 nucleotides are TGTGCCAGCACTCAAGGGGCTTGGGCCAACGTCCTGACTTTC. Protein sequence: CASTQGAWANVLTF.

This chain uses TRBV29-1 with TRBJ2-5, with D unclear. CDR3 length equals 11 residues. Germline CDR1 and CDR2: SQVTM and ANQGSEA. With 4 bases removed from V and 11 bases from J, the gap between germline ends came to 14 bases. The chain's CDR3 is CSVGGAEEQYF. The CDR3 DNA reads as TGCAGCGTTGGAGGCGCTGAGGAGCAGTACTTC.

The chain is built from TRBV28 and TRBJ2-5, with 9 positions matching TRBD2. Looked up from germline, CDR1 is MDHEN and CDR2 is SYDVKM. This CDR3 has 14 amino acids. The V gene end was trimmed by 3 bases and the J gene end by 7 bases; junction bases not matched to a gene: 6. CDR3 sequence (DNA): TGTGCCAGCAGTTTTCCTAGCGGGATGGGGACCCAGTACTTC. Translated: CASSFPSGMGTQYF.

The V call is TRBV4-1, the J call TRBJ2-1; D is undetermined. V lost 6 bases to trimming and J lost 5 bases, with 14 bases between them. This CDR3 contains 14 residues. CDR1 is MGHRA, CDR2 YSYEKL, per germline. CDR3 in DNA: TGCGCCAGCAGGAACCCTGGAGACCACAATGAGCAGTTCTTC. It is translated as CASRNPGDHNEQFF.

J is TRBJ1-2 and V is TRBV6-1, with 10 nucleotides matching TRBD1. J gave up 8 bases and V 6 bases, and 15 bases lay outside the gene matches. This CDR3 contains 16 residues. Germline V gene sequence: CDR1 MNHNS, CDR2 SASEGT. The DNA of the CDR3 is TGTGCCAGCAGGAGGGACAGGGGCAACTCGGTCTCGGGCTACACCTTC. It encodes CASRRDRGNSVSGYTF.

This chain joins TRBV12-3 or TRBV12-4 and TRBJ1-6; 9 bases line up with TRBD1. CDR3 length equals 12 residues. With V trimmed by 10 bases and J by 18 bases, 13 bases remained unmatched. The DNA of the CDR3 is TGTGCCATCAGGGGGGTGGGGACAGGGTACCACTTT. This sequence encodes CAIRGVGTGYHF.

This clonotype was observed a few times. This rearrangement joins TRBV29-1 to TRBJ2-1; no clear D. The V and J ends lost 8 bases and 3 bases respectively, with 17 bases between them. This CDR3 is 14 amino acids long. Germline CDR1 is SQVTM and CDR2 is ANQGSEA. The DNA for the CDR3 is TGCAGCCACCAGTTAGTTCGCGACTACAATGAGCAGTTCTTC. It yields the protein CSHQLVRDYNEQFF.

This clonotype was counted only a few times. The chain is built from TRBV11-1 and TRBJ2-7; perhaps D is TRBD1 or TRBD2 (6 bases each). Per the germline V gene, CDR1 is SGHAT and CDR2 is FQDESV (reference sequence). The CDR3 is 14 residues long. With 5 bases removed from V and 2 bases from J, the gap between germline ends came to 13 bases. The CDR3 is CASSRGGGTYEQYF. As DNA, the CDR3 is TGTGCCAGCAGCCGAGGAGGGGGTACCTACGAGCAGTACTTC.

This clonotype was counted between two and nine times. The CDR3 is CSVGTGRSGANVLTF. The CDR3 region has the DNA TGCAGCGTCGGGACAGGGAGATCTGGGGCCAACGTCCTGACTTTC. The chain carries TRBV29-1 and TRBJ2-6; TRBD1 matches 9 bases. Germline CDR1 is SQVTM and CDR2 is ANQGSEA. CDR3 length equals 15 residues. V shed 6 bases and J 1 base; nucleotides not matched to a gene: 4.

The V gene is TRBV6-2 or TRBV6-3, the J gene TRBJ1-5; a weak D match, TRBD1 (5 bases). CDR3 length equals 12 residues. Trimming left V 0 bases short and J 12 bases short, with 9 bases between. Germline CDR1 and CDR2: MNHEY and SVGEGT. Written as DNA, the CDR3 is TGTGCCAGCAGTTACTCGGGGGAAGACCAGCATTTT. Its translation: CASSYSGEDQHF.

The CDR3 DNA reads TGTGCCAGCAGCTTGTTAGCGGGAGTTCTCCACTACGAGCAGTACTTC. It is translated as CASSLLAGVLHYEQYF. The J gene is TRBJ2-5, the V gene TRBV5-6; TRBD2 matches at 9 bases. The last part of the DNA fits TRBJ2-7 better; the J call may be wrong. The CDR3 sequence is 16 residues long. CDR1 is SGHDT, CDR2 YYEEEE, per germline.

The chain joins TRBV3-1 to TRBJ2-7, with 8 bases fitting TRBD2. Judging by the DNA end, TRBJ2-5 fits better; the J call may be wrong. The CDR3 is 15 amino acids. Germline CDR1 is LGHDT and CDR2 is YNNKEL (reference sequence). The CDR3 is CASSQTLADRETQYF. In DNA, the CDR3 is TGTGCCAGCAGCCAAACACTAGCGGACAGAGAGACCCAGTACTTC.

The chain combines TRBV4-1 with TRBJ2-1; D perhaps matches TRBD2 (5 bases). Germline V lookup: CDR1 MGHRA, CDR2 YSYEKL. V was trimmed by 3 bases and J by 0 bases, leaving 9 bases between them. This CDR3 region has 15 residues. CDR3 in amino acids: CASSQSGISYNEQFF. CDR3 nucleotide sequence: TGCGCCAGCAGCCAGAGCGGTATCTCCTACAATGAGCAGTTCTTC.

This chain connects TRBV2 to TRBJ1-4; D possibly corresponds to TRBD1 (5 bases). CDR3 length: 15 residues. CDR1 is SNHLY, CDR2 FYNNEI, per germline. Trimming removed 4 bases at V and 2 bases at J, with 11 bases between. The CDR3 loop is CASSVGGWTNEKLFF. In nucleotides, the CDR3 is TGTGCCAGCAGTGTTGGGGGGTGGACTAATGAAAAACTGTTTTTT.

As to this clonotype: One end of the junction is discordant with germline, which a read error may explain. CDR3 DNA sequence: TGTGCCAGCAGCGCAGAGCGAGAGACCCGGTACTTC. Translated, it gives CASSAERETRYF. The chain uses TRBV7-2 and TRBJ2-5; D gene ambiguous. Germline loops: CDR1 SGHTA, CDR2 FQGNSA. This CDR3 region has 12 residues. The variable domain in full, with the rest retrieved from reference TRBV7-2 and TRBJ2-5, is GAGVSQSPSNKVTEKGKDVELRCDPISGHTALYWYRQSLGQGLEFLIYFQGNSAPDKSGLPSDRFSAERTGGSVSTLTIQRTQQEDSAVYLCASSAERETRYFGPGTRLLVL.

The chain joins TRBV6-5 to TRBJ2-7; no reliable D call. Trimming left V 0 bases short and J 2 bases short, with 8 bases between. The germline V gene encodes CDR1 MNHEY and CDR2 SVGAGI. The CDR3 is made up of 14 amino acids. CDR3 coding DNA: TGTGCCAGCAGTTACTCGCTGGACCCCTACGAGCAGTACTTC. Amino acids: CASSYSLDPYEQYF.

J is TRBJ2-1 and V is TRBV6-6; D gene unclear. Germline V CDR1 and CDR2: MNHNY, SVGAGI (reference sequence). This CDR3 has 16 amino acids. Trimming cost V 6 bases and J 0 bases, with 15 bases left between them. The CDR3, as DNA: TGTGCCAGCAGGACCGGGCGACCGGGCTCCTACAATGAGCAGTTCTTC. It specifies CASRTGRPGSYNEQFF.

There are many counts of this clonotype. The gene calls are TRBV6-5 and TRBJ2-7, with TRBD2 identical over 10 bases. V trimming: 6 bases; J trimming: 2 bases; junction bases outside the gene matches: 4. The CDR3 spans 14 residues. CDR1 is MNHEY, CDR2 SVGAGI, per germline. The CDR3 region is CASSRAGGTYEQYF. CDR3 sequence (DNA): TGTGCCAGCAGCCGAGCGGGAGGGACCTACGAGCAGTACTTC.

V gene TRBV4-1 combines with J gene TRBJ1-4, with 7 bases lining up with TRBD1. The CDR3 consists of 14 residues. Trimming removed 4 bases from V and 8 bases from J; junction bases left unmatched: 7. Germline-derived CDR1 and CDR2 are MGHRA and YSYEKL. CDR3 sequence (DNA): TGCGCCAGCAGCCCGAGGAGGGGGCAGGAAAAACTGTTTTTT. Translation: CASSPRRGQEKLFF.